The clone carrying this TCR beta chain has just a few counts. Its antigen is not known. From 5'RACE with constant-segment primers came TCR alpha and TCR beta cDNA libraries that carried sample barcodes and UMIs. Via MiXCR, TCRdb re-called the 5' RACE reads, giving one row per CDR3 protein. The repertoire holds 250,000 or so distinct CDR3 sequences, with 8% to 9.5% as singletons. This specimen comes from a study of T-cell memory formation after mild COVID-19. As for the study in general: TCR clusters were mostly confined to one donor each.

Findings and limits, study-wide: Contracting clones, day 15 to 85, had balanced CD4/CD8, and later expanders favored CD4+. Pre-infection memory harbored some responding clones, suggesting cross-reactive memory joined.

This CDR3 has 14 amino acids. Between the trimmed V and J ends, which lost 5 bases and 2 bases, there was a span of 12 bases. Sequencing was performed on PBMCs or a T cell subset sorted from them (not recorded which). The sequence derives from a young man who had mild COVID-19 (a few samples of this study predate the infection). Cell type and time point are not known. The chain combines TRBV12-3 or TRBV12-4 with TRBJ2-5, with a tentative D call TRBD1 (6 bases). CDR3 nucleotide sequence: TGTGCCAGCAGTCTGTTACAGGGACAAGAGACCCAGTACTTC. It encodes CASSLLQGQETQYF.